This T cell receptor beta chain was retrieved from a study of cytomegalovirus exposure and HLA in healthy donors. Overall study results and limits: Associated with cytomegalovirus, according to the listing, were 150 to 200 TCR beta chains. In vitro data verified a few CMV-associated chains as specific for CMV antigens.

Primers: 60 Vbeta forward and 13 Jbeta reverse. TCRdb's copy holds only in-frame clones and misses some; the assay was immunoSEQ multiplex PCR. Here the sample spans some 120,000 clones, over 70% being singletons. V shed 7 bases and J shed 6 bases, with 19 bases lying between them. The CDR3 runs to 14 residues. A single count supports this clone. The target antigen is unknown. This TCR was recovered from a woman in her fifties or sixties in good health and CMV-seropositive. The sample taken for sequencing was PBMCs. The V and J genes are TRBV23-1 and TRBJ2-7; maybe TRBD2 (6 bases). TRBV23-1 belongs to the ORF category, with a function that is uncertain. The CDR3 DNA is TGCGCCAGCACCTCCGGGACTGACGGAGTCGAGCAGTACTTC. This codes for CASTSGTDGVEQYF.